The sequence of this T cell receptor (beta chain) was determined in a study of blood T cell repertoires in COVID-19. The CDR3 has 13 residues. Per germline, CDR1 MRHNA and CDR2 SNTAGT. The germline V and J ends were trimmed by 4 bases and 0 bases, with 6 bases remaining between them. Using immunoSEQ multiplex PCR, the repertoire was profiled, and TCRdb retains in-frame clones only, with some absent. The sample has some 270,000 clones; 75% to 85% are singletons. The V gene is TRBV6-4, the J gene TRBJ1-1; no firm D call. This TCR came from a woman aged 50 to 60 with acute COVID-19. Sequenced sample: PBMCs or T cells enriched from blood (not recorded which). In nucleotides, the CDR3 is TGTGCCAGCAGTGCCGAGTTGAACACTGAAGCTTTCTTT. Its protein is CASSAELNTEAFF.